A selection of T cell receptor beta chains follows, all from one sample in a study of identical twins. TCRdb re-analysed the 5' RACE reads in MiXCR, keeping a single row per CDR3 protein. The table lists approximately 500,000 distinct CDR3 sequences, about 16% of them singletons. The sample was also linked to a second study, of yellow fever vaccine responses in identical twins.

Input material: CD4+ T cells sorted from blood. These receptors came from a woman younger than 35 in good health. CDR3s include the opening cysteine and the closing phenylalanine or tryptophan. Each record gives: J gene, CDR3 length, V gene, CDR3 protein.

j_gene: TRBJ2-1; len: 18; v_gene: TRBV11-1; CDR3aa: CASSQGLAGGLGHDEQFF
j_gene: TRBJ2-3; len: 15; v_gene: TRBV6-5; CDR3aa: CASSYGGANTDTQYF
j_gene: TRBJ2-1; len: 18; v_gene: TRBV18; CDR3aa: CASSPEGLAGAMTNEQFF
j_gene: TRBJ2-1; len: 15; v_gene: TRBV2; CDR3aa: CASSHGPGRANEQFF
j_gene: TRBJ2-5; len: 14; v_gene: TRBV6-9; CDR3aa: CASSYPGGLETQYF
j_gene: TRBJ2-3; len: 15; v_gene: TRBV6-4; CDR3aa: CASSGTSGGRDTQYF
j_gene: TRBJ2-3; len: 16; v_gene: TRBV27; CDR3aa: CASSLSGRGSTDTQYF
j_gene: TRBJ2-7; len: 15; v_gene: TRBV29-1; CDR3aa: CSVELAGDLSYEQYF
j_gene: TRBJ2-1; len: 19; v_gene: TRBV24-1; CDR3aa: CATTAGRGLSSGSYNEQFF
j_gene: TRBJ1-1; len: 13; v_gene: TRBV29-1; CDR3aa: CSVARQGNTEAFF
j_gene: TRBJ2-2; len: 16; v_gene: TRBV7-2; CDR3aa: CASSTSGTANTGELFF
j_gene: TRBJ2-1; len: 16; v_gene: TRBV7-7; CDR3aa: CASSAGYSGGAFEQFF
j_gene: TRBJ2-6; len: 13; v_gene: TRBV29-1; CDR3aa: CSVEHSGANVLTF
j_gene: TRBJ1-5; len: 13; v_gene: TRBV20-1; CDR3aa: CSAKWDSDQPQHF
j_gene: TRBJ2-2; len: 16; v_gene: TRBV5-1; CDR3aa: CASSLRLAGNTGELFF
j_gene: TRBJ2-2; len: 20; v_gene: TRBV5-1; CDR3aa: CASSRIPWTGGALGTGELFF
j_gene: TRBJ2-3; len: 16; v_gene: TRBV24-1; CDR3aa: CATSDGASGSTDTQYF
j_gene: TRBJ2-1; len: 14; v_gene: TRBV29-1; CDR3aa: CSVARVGLDYEQFF
j_gene: TRBJ2-1; len: 15; v_gene: TRBV4-2; CDR3aa: CASSQDRLAGNEQFF
j_gene: TRBJ2-3; len: 15; v_gene: TRBV5-5; CDR3aa: CASTLSAGGTDTQYF
j_gene: TRBJ2-3; len: 16; v_gene: TRBV4-1; CDR3aa: CASSQNPSTSTDTQYF